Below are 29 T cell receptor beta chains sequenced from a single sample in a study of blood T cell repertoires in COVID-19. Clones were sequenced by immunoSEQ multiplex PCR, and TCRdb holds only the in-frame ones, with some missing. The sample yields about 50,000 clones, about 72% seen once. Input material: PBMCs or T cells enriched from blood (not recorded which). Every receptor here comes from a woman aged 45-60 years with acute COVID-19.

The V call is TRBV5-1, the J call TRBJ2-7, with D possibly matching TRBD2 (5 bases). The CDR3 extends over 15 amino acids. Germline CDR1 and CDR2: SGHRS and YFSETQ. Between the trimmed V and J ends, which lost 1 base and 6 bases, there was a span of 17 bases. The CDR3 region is CASSLRAGGSIEQYF. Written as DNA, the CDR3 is TGCGCCAGCAGCTTGCGTGCGGGTGGTTCGATCGAGCAGTACTTC.

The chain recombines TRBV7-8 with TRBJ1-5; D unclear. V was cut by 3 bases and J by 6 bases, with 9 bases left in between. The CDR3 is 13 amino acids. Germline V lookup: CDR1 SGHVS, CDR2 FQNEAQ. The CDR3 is CASSFARGQPQHF. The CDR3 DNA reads TGTGCCAGCAGCTTTGCCAGAGGTCAGCCCCAGCATTTT.

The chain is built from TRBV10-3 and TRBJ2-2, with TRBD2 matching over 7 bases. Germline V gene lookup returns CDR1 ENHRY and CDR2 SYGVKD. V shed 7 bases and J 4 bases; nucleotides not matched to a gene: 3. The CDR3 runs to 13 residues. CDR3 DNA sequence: TGTGCCATCACCTCGGGGGGCACCGGGGAGCTGTTTTTT. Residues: CAITSGGTGELFF.

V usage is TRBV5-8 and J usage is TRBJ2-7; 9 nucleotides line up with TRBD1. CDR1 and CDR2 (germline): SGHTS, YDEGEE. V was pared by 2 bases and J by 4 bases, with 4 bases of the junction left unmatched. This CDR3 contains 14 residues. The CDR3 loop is CASSLGTGYYEQYF. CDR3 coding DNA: TGTGCCAGCAGCTTAGGGACAGGGTATTACGAGCAGTACTTC.

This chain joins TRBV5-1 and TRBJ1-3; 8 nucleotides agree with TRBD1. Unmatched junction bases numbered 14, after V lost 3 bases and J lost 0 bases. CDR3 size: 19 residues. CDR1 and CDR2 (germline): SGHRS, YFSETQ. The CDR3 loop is CASSSTGTGAITSGNTIYF. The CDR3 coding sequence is TGCGCCAGCAGCTCCACAGGGACAGGCGCTATAACCTCTGGAAACACCATATATTTT.

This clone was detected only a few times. As DNA, the CDR3 is TGCGCCAGCAGCTTGAACCCGGCGGGGACTGAAGCTTTCTTT. It translates to CASSLNPAGTEAFF. This chain links TRBV5-1 with TRBJ1-1; D call uncertain. Per the germline V gene, CDR1 is SGHRS and CDR2 is YFSETQ. Trimming took off 1 base at V and 5 bases at J, with 12 bases between the two ends. The CDR3 runs to 14 residues.

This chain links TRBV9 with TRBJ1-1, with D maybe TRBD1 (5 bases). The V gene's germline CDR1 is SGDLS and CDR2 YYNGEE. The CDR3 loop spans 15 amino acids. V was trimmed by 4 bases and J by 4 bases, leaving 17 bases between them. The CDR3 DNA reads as TGTGCCAGCAGCTCGGGGGGAGGGAGGAGCACTGAAGCTTTCTTT. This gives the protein CASSSGGGRSTEAFF.

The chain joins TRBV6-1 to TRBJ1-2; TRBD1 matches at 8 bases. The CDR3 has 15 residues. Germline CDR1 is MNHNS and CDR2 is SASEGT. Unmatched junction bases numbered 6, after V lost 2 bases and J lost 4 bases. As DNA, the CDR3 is TGTGCCAGCAGTGAAACGACAGGGGCGGGCTATGGCTACACCTTC. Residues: CASSETTGAGYGYTF.

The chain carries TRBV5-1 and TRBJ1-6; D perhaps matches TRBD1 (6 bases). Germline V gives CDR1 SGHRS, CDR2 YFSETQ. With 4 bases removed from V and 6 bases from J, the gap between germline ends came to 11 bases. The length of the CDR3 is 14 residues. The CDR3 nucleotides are TGCGCCAGCAGCCTAGGACAGAGTAATTCACCCCTCCACTTT. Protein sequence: CASSLGQSNSPLHF.

The CDR3 sequence is CASSLGLAAGETQYF. The CDR3 coding sequence is TGTGCCAGCAGCTTAGGACTAGCGGCCGGAGAGACCCAGTACTTC. V is TRBV7-9 and J is TRBJ2-5; 9 bases match TRBD2. V lost 1 base to trimming and J lost 4 bases; unmatched junction nucleotides: 4. The germline gives CDR1 SEHNR, CDR2 FQNEAQ (reference sequence). The CDR3 is 15 amino acids.

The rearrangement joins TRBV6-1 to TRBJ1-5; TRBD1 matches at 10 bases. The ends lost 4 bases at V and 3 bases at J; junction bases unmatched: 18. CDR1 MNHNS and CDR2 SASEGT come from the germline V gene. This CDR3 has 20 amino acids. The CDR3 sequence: CASSGGRWDRGIVANQPQHF. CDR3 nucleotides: TGTGCCAGCAGTGGCGGCCGATGGGACAGGGGTATAGTCGCCAATCAGCCCCAGCATTTT.

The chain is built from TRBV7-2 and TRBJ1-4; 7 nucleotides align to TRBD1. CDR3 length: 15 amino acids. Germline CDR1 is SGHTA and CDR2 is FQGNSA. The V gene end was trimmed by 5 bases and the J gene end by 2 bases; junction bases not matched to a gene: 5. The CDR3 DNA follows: TGTGCCAGCAGCCAAGGCAGGGGGACTAATGAAAAACTGTTTTTT. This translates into CASSQGRGTNEKLFF.

The CDR3, as DNA: TGTGCCAGCAGTTCAGGGTGGGAGACCCAGTACTTC. The encoded protein is CASSSGWETQYF. The chain links TRBV5-5 to TRBJ2-5; tentative D call: TRBD1 (5 bases). The CDR3 contains 12 residues. V was clipped by 5 bases and J by 5 bases, with 10 bases between them. Germline V lookup: CDR1 SGHKS, CDR2 YYEKEE (reference sequence).

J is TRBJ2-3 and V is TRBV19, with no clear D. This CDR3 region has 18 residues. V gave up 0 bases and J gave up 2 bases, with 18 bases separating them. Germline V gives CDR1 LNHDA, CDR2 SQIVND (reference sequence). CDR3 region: CASSIDPSRRRSTDTQYF. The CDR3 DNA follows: TGTGCCAGTAGTATAGACCCCTCGAGGCGGCGGTCCACAGATACGCAGTATTTT.

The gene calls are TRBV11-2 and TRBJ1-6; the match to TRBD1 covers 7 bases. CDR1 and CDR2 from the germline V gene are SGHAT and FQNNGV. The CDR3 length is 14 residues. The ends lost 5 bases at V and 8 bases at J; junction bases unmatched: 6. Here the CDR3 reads CASSPGQLYSPLHF. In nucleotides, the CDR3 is TGTGCCAGCAGCCCGGGACAGCTATATTCACCCCTCCACTTT.

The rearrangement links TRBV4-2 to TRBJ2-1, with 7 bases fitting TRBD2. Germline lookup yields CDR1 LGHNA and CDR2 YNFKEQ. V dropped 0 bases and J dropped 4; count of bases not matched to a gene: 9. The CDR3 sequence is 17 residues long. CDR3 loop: CASSQESGAGVYNEQFF. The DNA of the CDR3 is TGTGCCAGCAGCCAAGAATCGGGTGCGGGGGTTTACAATGAGCAGTTCTTC.

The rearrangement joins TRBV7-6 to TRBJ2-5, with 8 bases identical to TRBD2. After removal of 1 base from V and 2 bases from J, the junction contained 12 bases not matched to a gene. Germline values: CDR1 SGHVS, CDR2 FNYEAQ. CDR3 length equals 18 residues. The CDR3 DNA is TGTGCCAGCAGCTTAGGAATAGCGGGGTCAGGGGTTCAAGAGACCCAGTACTTC. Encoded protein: CASSLGIAGSGVQETQYF.

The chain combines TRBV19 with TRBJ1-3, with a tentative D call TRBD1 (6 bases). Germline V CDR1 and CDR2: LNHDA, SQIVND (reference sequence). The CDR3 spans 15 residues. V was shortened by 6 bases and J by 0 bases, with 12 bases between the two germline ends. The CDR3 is CASRAGAISGNTIYF. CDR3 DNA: TGTGCCAGTAGGGCAGGGGCGATCTCTGGAAACACCATATATTTT.

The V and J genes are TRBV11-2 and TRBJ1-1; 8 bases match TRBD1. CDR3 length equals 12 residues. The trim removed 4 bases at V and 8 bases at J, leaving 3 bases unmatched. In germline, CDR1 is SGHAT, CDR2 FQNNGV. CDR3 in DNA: TGTGCCAGCAGCTCCGACAGGGGAGAAGCTTTCTTT. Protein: CASSSDRGEAFF.

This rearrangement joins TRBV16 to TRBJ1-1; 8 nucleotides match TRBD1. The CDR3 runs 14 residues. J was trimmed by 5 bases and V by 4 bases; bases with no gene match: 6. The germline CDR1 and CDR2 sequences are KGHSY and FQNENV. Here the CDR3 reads CASSLSQGGTEAFF. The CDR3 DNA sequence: TGTGCCAGCAGCCTTTCACAGGGGGGGACTGAAGCTTTCTTT.

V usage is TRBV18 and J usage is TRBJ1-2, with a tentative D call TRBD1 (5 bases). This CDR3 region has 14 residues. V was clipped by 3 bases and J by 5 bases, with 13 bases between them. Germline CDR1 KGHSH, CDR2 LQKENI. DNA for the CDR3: TGTGCCAGCTCACCTAACGGGGGTCGGTATGGCTACACCTTC. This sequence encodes CASSPNGGRYGYTF.

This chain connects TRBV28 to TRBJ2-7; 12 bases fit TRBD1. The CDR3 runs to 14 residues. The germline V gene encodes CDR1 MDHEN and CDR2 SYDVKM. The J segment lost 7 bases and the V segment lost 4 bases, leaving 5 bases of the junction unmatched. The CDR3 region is CASSWGQGAWEQYF. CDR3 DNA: TGTGCCAGCAGTTGGGGACAGGGGGCATGGGAGCAGTACTTC.

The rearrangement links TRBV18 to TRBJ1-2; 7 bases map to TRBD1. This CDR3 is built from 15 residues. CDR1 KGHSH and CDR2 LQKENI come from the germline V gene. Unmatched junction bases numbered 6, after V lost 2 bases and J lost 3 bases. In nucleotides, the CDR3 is TGTGCCAGCTCACCAAGCAGGGGGGATGACTATGGCTACACCTTC. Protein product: CASSPSRGDDYGYTF. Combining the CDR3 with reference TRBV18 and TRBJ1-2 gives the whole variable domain NAGVMQNPRHLVRRRGQEARLRCSPMKGHSHVYWYRQLPEEGLKFMVYLQKENIIDESGMPKERFSAEFPKEGPSILRIQQVVRGDSAAYFCASSPSRGDDYGYTFGSGTRLTVV.

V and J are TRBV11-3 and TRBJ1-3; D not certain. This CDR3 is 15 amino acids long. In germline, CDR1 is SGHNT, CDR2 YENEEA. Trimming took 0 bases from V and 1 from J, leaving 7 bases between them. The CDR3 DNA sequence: TGTGCCAGCAGCTTAGACCGGAGGTCTGGAAACACCATATATTTT. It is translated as CASSLDRRSGNTIYF.

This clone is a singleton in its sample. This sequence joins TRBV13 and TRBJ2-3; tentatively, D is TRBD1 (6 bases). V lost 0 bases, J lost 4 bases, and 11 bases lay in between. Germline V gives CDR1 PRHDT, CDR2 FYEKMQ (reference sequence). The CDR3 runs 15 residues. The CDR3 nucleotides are TGTGCCAGCAGCTTAGGTAGCGAGGGGGCAGATACGCAGTATTTT. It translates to CASSLGSEGADTQYF.

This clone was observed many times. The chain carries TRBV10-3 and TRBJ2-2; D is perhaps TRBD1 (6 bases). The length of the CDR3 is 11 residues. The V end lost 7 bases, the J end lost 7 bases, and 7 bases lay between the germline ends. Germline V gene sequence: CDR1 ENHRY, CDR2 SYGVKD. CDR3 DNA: TGTGCCATCAAACAGGGCGGGGAGCTGTTTTTT. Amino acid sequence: CAIKQGGELFF.

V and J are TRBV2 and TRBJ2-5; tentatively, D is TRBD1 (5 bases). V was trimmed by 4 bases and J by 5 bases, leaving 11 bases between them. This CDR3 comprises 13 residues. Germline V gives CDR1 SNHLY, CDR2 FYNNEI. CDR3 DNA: TGTGCCAGCAGTGGGGCTAGGGGTGAGACCCAGTACTTC. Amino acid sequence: CASSGARGETQYF.

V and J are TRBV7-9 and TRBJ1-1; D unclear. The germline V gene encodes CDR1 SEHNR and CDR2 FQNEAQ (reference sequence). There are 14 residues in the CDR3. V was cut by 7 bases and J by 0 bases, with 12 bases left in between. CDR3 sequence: CASTREGMNTEAFF. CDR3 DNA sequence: TGTGCCAGCACCCGAGAGGGTATGAACACTGAAGCTTTCTTT.

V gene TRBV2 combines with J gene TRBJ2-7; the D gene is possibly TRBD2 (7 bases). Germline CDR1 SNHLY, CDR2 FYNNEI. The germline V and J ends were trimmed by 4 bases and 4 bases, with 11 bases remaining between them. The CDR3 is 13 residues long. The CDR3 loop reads CASSAGGGYEQYF. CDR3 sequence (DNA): TGTGCCAGCAGTGCGGGGGGCGGGTACGAGCAGTACTTC.